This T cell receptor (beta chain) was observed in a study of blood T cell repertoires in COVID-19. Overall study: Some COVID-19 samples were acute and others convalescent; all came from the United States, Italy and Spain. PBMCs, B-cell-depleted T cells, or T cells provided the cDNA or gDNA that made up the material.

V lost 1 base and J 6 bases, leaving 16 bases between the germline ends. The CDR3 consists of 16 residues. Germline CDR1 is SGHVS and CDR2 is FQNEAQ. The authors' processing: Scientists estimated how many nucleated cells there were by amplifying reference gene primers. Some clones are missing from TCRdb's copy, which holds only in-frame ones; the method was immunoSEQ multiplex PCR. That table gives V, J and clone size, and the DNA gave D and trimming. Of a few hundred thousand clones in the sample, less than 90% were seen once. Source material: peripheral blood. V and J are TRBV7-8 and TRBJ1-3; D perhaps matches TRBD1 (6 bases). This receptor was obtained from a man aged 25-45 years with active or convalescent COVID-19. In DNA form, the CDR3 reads TGTGCCAGCAGCTTAGTACCAAGGACAGCGCTAAACACCATATATTTT. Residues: CASSLVPRTALNTIYF. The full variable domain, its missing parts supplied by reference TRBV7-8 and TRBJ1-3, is GAGVSQSPRYKVAKRGQDVALRCDPISGHVSLFWYQQALGQGPEFLTYFQNEAQLDKSGLPSDRFFAERPEGSVSTLKIQRTQQEDSAVYLCASSLVPRTALNTIYFGEGSWLTVV.